This T cell receptor beta chain was captured in a study of blood T cells in healthy people across ages. Across the whole study: Template-switching capture recovered about one barcoded beta molecule per two T cells. Overall study findings and caveats: It was the long-lived donors that had more naive CD4+ cells and higher diversity than aged donors. It was held that diversity estimates obtained from one million T cells represented underestimates.

Looked up from germline, CDR1 is DFQATT and CDR2 is SNEGSKA (reference sequence). J gave up 5 bases and V 3 bases, and 4 bases lay outside the gene matches. The CDR3 spans 13 residues. The use of a sample-barcoded 5' primer and a J-beta primer mix characterized a second PCR of roughly 6 to 11 cycles. Each CDR3 protein gets one entry after TCRdb re-called the 5' RACE reads with MiXCR. The sample contains 850,000 to 1,300,000 distinct CDR3 sequences, over 35% of which appear only once. Turning to this clonotype: Its cognate antigen is unknown.

Sequencing was performed on blood. The clonotype was recovered from a woman in her sixties or seventies in good health. The rearrangement links TRBV20-1 to TRBJ2-5; 9 bases are shared with TRBD2. The CDR3, as DNA: TGCAGTGCTAGTAGCGGGAGCGTGGAGACCCAGTACTTC. Translation gives CSASSGSVETQYF.